The source of this T cell receptor (beta chain) is a study of T-cell reconstitution after alpha-beta-depleted transplantation in children. Study-wide results and limits: There were reportedly several hundred expanded graft clones from which alpha-beta T cells came about two months after transplant. T-cell counts and diversity were attributed mostly to newly produced T cells one year after transplant.

As it was prepared, the TCRbeta library received unique molecular identifiers. TCRdb recomputed calls from the PCR reads with MiXCR, one row per CDR3 protein. The sample has 250,000 to 350,000 distinct CDR3 sequences, 20% to 30% seen once. Trimming took 4 bases from V and 3 from J; bases not matched to a gene: 1. The CDR3 is made up of 13 amino acids. Germline loops: CDR1 SGHVS, CDR2 FNYEAQ. This clonotype was found many times. As yet, its antigen is unknown. The TCR was taken from a male patient aged 5 to 17 who had a stem cell transplant for acute lymphoblastic leukemia, so the T cells may come from the graft donor. The V and J genes are TRBV7-6 and TRBJ2-3, with 7 bases aligning to TRBD2. The specimen comprised PBMCs, mostly from graft donor cells, sampled 180 days after TCRalphabeta/CD19-depleted stem cell transplant. The DNA of the CDR3 is TGTGCCAGCAGCTATAGCGGGACAGATACGCAGTATTTT. Translation: CASSYSGTDTQYF.